The T cell receptor beta chain described here comes from a study of T cell changes during pregnancy in multiple sclerosis. The repertoire was sequenced with immunoSEQ multiplex PCR; TCRdb's copy has only in-frame clones and lacks some. The table has about 40,000 clones, more than 85% seen once. This CDR3 spans 17 amino acids. After removal of 4 bases from V and 2 bases from J, the junction contained 8 bases not matched to a gene. Germline CDR1 is LNHDA and CDR2 is SQIVND (reference sequence). This receptor was identified in a female donor with multiple sclerosis, enrolled in a pregnancy study. The chain couples TRBV19 to TRBJ2-3, with 11 bases that match TRBD2. The sequences come from CD8+ T cells from peripheral blood mononuclear cells, collected in the third trimester of pregnancy. The CDR3 DNA is TGTGCCAGTAGTAACTCGGGACTAGCGGTCTACACAGATACGCAGTATTTT. Translation: CASSNSGLAVYTDTQYF.